This record concerns one TCR beta chain sequence. The sample comes from a study of monozygotic twins with inflammatory bowel disease. CDR1 is MDHEN, CDR2 SYDVKM, per germline. The CDR3 covers 15 residues. TCRdb reprocessed the 5' RACE reads, keeping one entry per CDR3 protein, no DNA. This repertoire includes about 300,000 distinct CDR3 sequences. The chain couples TRBV28 to TRBJ1-2. Material: blood. This receptor was obtained from a human donor with ulcerative colitis or Crohn's disease, or a healthy co-twin of an affected twin (not recorded which). This CDR3 reads CASTPTGTANYGYTF.